This is a list of T cell receptor beta chains from one sample in a study of shared clonotypes between healthy human individuals. Profiled with immunoSEQ multiplex PCR; TCRdb holds only in-frame clones, not every one. This sample carries 900,000 to 1,200,000 clones, approximately 80% of them seen once, and the ten largest clones take roughly 0.65%. Material: memory CD4+ T cells from PBMCs. The origin of the receptors is a man aged 18 to 35 in good health. Some clones in this sample may be carry-over from other donors' samples. The CDR3 runs from the conserved cysteine through the conserved F or W. A D gene is named only where the DNA matches it firmly. Size is stated for part of the rows, as once, few or many counts, or as a class when the clone is expanded.

TRBV7-2	TRBD2	TRBJ2-2	many	TGTGCCAGCAGCTCGCGACTAGCGGCAACCGGGGAGCTGTTTTTT	CASSSRLAATGELFF
TRBV5-4	TRBD2	TRBJ2-3	-	TGTGCCAGCAGCTACCTAGCGGGGGGCACAGATACGCAGTATTTT	CASSYLAGGTDTQYF
TRBV11-2	TRBD1	TRBJ2-1	few	TGTGCCAGCAGAACCGGGACAGGGGTGCGCTATGAGCAGTTCTTC	CASRTGTGVRYEQFF
TRBV29-1	-	TRBJ2-3	few	TGCAGCGTTGCCCGGGTGGCTAGCACAGATACGCAGTATTTT	CSVARVASTDTQYF
TRBV4-1	TRBD1	TRBJ1-1	-	TGCGCCAGCAGCCAAGATTTGGACAGGGGTGAAGCTTTCTTT	CASSQDLDRGEAFF
TRBV7-3	-	TRBJ2-3	-	TGTGCCAGCAGCTCACTAGCTAGTAGCACAGATACGCAGTATTTT	CASSSLASSTDTQYF
TRBV4-2	TRBD2	TRBJ2-7	many	TGTGCCAGCAGCCACTCTCTAGCGGGAGTGTACGAGCAGTACTTC	CASSHSLAGVYEQYF
TRBV5-1	-	TRBJ2-5	few	TGCGCCAGCAGCTTGGTTGGGCCGTACCAAGAGACCCAGTACTTC	CASSLVGPYQETQYF
TRBV10-3	-	TRBJ2-1	-	TGTGCCATCAGTGAGTCGTTTAGGGGAGAGCAGTTCTTC	CAISESFRGEQFF
TRBV10-3	-	TRBJ2-3	-	TGTGCCACATCTATACAGGGAACAGATACGCAGTATTTT	CATSIQGTDTQYF
TRBV27	-	TRBJ1-1	-	TGTGCCAGCAGTTTAGATTTCATGAACACTGAAGCTTTCTTT	CASSLDFMNTEAFF
TRBV5-1	TRBD2	TRBJ2-5	-	TGCGCCAGCAGCTTGGGACTAGCGGGAGAGGAGACCCAGTACTTC	CASSLGLAGEETQYF
TRBV15	-	TRBJ2-1	-	TGTGCCACCAGCAGAGAGTCCCCGGAGTCCTACAATGAGCAGTTCTTC	CATSRESPESYNEQFF
TRBV5-4	-	TRBJ2-5	-	TGTGCCAGCAGCTTCGAGGGGCGGGAGACCCAGTACTTC	CASSFEGRETQYF
TRBV28	-	TRBJ1-6	few	TGTGCCAGCAGTTCCCCAGGGGACAATTCACCCCTCCACTTT	CASSSPGDNSPLHF
TRBV9	TRBD2	TRBJ2-1	-	TGTGCCAGCACCCTTGGCAGCGGGACTAGCGGGTACAATGAGCAGTTCTTC	CASTLGSGTSGYNEQFF
TRBV7-9	TRBD2	TRBJ2-2	-	TGTGTCTCGGGCGTTTCTAGCGGGATTGGCACCGGGGAGCTGTTTTTT	CVSGVSSGIGTGELFF
TRBV7-3	-	TRBJ2-1	-	TGTGCCAGCAGCTCACCCTGGGACCTCTCCTACAATGAGCAGTTCTTC	CASSSPWDLSYNEQFF
TRBV5-6	TRBD1	TRBJ2-5	-	TGTGCCAGCAGCGACAGGGGGGCGGAGACCCAGTACTTC	CASSDRGAETQYF
TRBV21-1	-	TRBJ2-7	many	TGTGCCAGCAGCCGGCGACTAGCGGGAGACTACGAGCAGTACTTC	CASSRRLAGDYEQYF
TRBV27	TRBD2	TRBJ2-2	once	TGTGCCAGCAGTATACCCGGACTAGCGGGAGGGCCGCACACCGGGGAGCTGTTTTTT	CASSIPGLAGGPHTGELFF
TRBV19	TRBD1	TRBJ1-1	-	TGTGCCAGTAGTACCGGGCGACAGGGGATGAACACTGAAGCTTTCTTT	CASSTGRQGMNTEAFF
TRBV19	TRBD1	TRBJ1-1	-	TGTGCCAGTAGTAGGGGACAGCTGAACACTGAAGCTTTCTTT	CASSRGQLNTEAFF